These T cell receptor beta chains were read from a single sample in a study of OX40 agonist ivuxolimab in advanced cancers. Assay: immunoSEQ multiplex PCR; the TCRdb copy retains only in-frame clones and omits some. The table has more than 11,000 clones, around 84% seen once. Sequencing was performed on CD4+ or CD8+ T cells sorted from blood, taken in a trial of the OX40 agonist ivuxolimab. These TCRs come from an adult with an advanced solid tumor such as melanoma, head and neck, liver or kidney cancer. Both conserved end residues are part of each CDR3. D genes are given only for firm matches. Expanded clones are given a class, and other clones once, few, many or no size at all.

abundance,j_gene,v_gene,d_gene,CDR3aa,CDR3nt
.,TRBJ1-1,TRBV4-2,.,CASSLLTGAEAFF,TGTGCCAGCAGCCTCCTGACCGGCGCTGAAGCTTTCTTT
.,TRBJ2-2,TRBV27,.,CASTQVGTGELFF,TGTGCCAGCACCCAGGTTGGGACCGGGGAGCTGTTTTTT
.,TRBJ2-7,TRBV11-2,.,CASSPTIYEQYF,TGTGCCAGCAGCCCAACCATCTACGAGCAGTACTTC
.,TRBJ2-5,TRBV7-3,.,CASSLHGGETQYF,TGTGCCAGCAGCTTACACGGAGGGGAGACCCAGTACTTC
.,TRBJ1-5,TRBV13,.,CASSQANGNQPQHF,TGTGCCAGCAGCCAGGCCAACGGCAATCAGCCCCAGCATTTT
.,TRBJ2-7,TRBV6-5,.,CASSQTVSYEQYF,TGTGCCAGCAGCCAGACAGTCTCCTACGAGCAGTACTTC
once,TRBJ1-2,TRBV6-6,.,CASSSTGDYGYTF,TGTGCCAGCAGTTCGACAGGTGACTATGGCTACACCTTC
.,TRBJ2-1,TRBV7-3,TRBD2,CASSQGLAGANEQFF,TGTGCCAGCAGCCAAGGACTAGCGGGAGCTAATGAGCAGTTCTTC
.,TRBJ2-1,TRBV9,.,CASSVEPPGNYNEQFF,TGTGCCAGCAGCGTAGAGCCCCCAGGAAACTACAATGAGCAGTTCTTC
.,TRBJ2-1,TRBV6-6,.,CASSYGGGGGNEQFF,TGTGCCAGCAGTTACGGCGGAGGAGGGGGAAATGAGCAGTTCTTC
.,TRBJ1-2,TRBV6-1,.,CASSEAGTRYGYTF,TGTGCCAGCAGTGAGGCAGGTACTCGATATGGCTACACCTTC
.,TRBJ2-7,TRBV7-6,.,CASSSSRANYEQYF,TGTGCCAGCAGCTCATCGAGGGCAAACTACGAGCAGTACTTC
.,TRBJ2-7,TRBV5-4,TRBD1,CASSSSGQGFEQYF,TGTGCCAGCAGCTCCTCGGGACAGGGGTTCGAGCAGTACTTC
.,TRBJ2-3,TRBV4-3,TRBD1,CASSQTGQGSDTQYF,TGCGCCAGCAGCCAAACGGGACAGGGCTCAGATACGCAGTATTTT
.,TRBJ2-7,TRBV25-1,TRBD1,CASSELTGEGEQYF,TGTGCCAGCAGTGAACTGACAGGGGAAGGCGAGCAGTACTTC
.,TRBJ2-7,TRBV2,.,CASRGLSSYEQYF,TGTGCCAGCAGAGGACTAAGCTCCTACGAGCAGTACTTC
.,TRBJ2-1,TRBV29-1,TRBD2,CSVDAVAGVNEQFF,TGCAGCGTTGACGCGGTAGCGGGAGTGAATGAGCAGTTCTTC
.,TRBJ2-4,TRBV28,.,CASSLGPLAFSHF,TGTGCCAGCAGTTTGGGCCCGCTAGCCTTTTCGCACTTC
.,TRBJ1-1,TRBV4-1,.,CASSQAVPNTEAFF,TGCGCCAGCAGCCAAGCGGTCCCGAACACTGAAGCTTTCTTT
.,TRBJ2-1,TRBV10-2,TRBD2,CASSESPGLAGAHSYNEQFF,TGCGCCAGCAGTGAGTCGCCGGGACTAGCGGGAGCACACTCCTACAATGAGCAGTTCTTC
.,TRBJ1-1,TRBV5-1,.,CASSLSSGVNTEAFF,TGCGCCAGCAGCTTGAGTTCGGGGGTGAACACTGAAGCTTTCTTT
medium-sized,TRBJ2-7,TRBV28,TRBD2,CASSLYGGGPYEQYF,TGTGCCAGCAGTTTATATGGCGGGGGGCCCTACGAGCAGTACTTC
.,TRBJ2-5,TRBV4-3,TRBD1,CASSQGTGKQETQYF,TGCGCCAGCAGCCAAGGGACAGGAAAGCAAGAGACCCAGTACTTC
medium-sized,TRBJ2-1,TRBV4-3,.,CASSQEVIGEQFF,TGCGCCAGCAGCCAAGAAGTTATCGGTGAGCAGTTCTTC
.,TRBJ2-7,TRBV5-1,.,CASSQRPSWEQYF,TGCGCCAGCAGCCAACGACCCTCATGGGAGCAGTACTTC
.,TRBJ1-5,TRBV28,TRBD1,CASSPGTGPREPQHF,TGTGCCAGCAGCCCCGGGACAGGCCCGAGGGAGCCCCAGCATTTT
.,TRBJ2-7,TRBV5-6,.,CASSSGLGEQYF,TGTGCCAGCAGCTCCGGACTGGGCGAGCAGTACTTC
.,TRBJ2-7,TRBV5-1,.,CASSLGSSYEQYF,TGCGCCAGCAGCTTGGGGTCTTCCTACGAGCAGTACTTC
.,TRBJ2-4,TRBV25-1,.,CASSAPTLPIQYF,TGTGCCAGCAGTGCACCGACCCTCCCAATTCAGTACTTC
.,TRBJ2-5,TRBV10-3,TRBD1,CAISEVLTGTGGRETQYF,TGTGCCATCAGTGAGGTACTAACCGGGACAGGGGGCCGGGAGACCCAGTACTTC
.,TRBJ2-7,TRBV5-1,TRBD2,CASSWTSGPSYEQYF,TGCGCCAGCAGCTGGACTAGCGGCCCCTCCTACGAGCAGTACTTC
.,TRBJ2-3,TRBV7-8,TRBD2,CASLGGGGTTDTQYF,TGTGCCAGCCTCGGGGGGGGCGGGACCACAGATACGCAGTATTTT
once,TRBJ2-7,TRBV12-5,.,CASGFVSGAKQYF,TGTGCTAGTGGTTTCGTATCAGGGGCGAAGCAGTACTTC
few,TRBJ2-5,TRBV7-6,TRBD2,CASRTSGIQETQYF,TGTGCCAGCAGGACCAGCGGGATCCAAGAGACCCAGTACTTC
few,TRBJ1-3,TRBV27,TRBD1,CASRETGGERNTIYF,TGTGCCAGCAGAGAGACAGGGGGAGAAAGAAACACCATATATTTT
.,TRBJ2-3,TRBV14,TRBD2,CASSQISGTDTQYF,TGTGCCAGCAGCCAGATTAGCGGGACAGATACGCAGTATTTT
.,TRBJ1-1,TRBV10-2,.,CASRKQGGDTEAFF,TGCGCCAGCAGGAAACAGGGTGGGGACACTGAAGCTTTCTTT
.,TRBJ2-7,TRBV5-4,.,CASSLGPSAWSRQQYF,TGTGCCAGCAGCTTGGGTCCTAGCGCTTGGTCTAGGCAGCAGTACTTC
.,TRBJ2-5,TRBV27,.,CASSYSMNREETQYF,TGTGCCAGCAGTTACTCGATGAACCGGGAAGAGACCCAGTACTTC
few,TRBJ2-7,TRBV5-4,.,CASSLESSYEQYF,TGTGCCAGCAGCTTGGAGTCCAGCTACGAGCAGTACTTC
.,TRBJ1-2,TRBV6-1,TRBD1,CASSEFGTGVGYTF,TGTGCCAGCAGTGAATTTGGGACAGGGGTTGGCTACACCTTC
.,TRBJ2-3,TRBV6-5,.,CASSYSGPGTDTQYF,TGTGCCAGCAGTTACAGCGGGCCGGGGACAGATACGCAGTATTTT
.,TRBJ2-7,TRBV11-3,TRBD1,CASSPGQFYEQYF,TGTGCCAGCAGCCCGGGACAGTTCTACGAGCAGTACTTC